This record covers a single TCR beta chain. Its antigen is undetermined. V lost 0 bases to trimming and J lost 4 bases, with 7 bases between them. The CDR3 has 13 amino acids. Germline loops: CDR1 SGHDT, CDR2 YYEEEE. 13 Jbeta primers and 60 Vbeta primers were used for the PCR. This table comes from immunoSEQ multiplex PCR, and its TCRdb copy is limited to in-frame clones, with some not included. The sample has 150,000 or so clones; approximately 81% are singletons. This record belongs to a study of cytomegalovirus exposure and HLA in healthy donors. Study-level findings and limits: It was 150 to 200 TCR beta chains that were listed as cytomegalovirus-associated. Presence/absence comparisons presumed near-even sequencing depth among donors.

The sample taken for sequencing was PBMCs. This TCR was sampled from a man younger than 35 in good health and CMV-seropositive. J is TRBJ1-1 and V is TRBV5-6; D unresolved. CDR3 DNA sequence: TGTGCCAGCAGCTTGGAAGTGGCCACTGAAGCTTTCTTT. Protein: CASSLEVATEAFF.